The source of this TCR beta chain is a study of blood T cell repertoires in COVID-19 (TCRdb year 2020). Broadly, across the study: Collaborator samples came from the United States, Italy and Spain and covered acute and convalescent phases of COVID-19. The material from the prospective study consisted of cDNA or gDNA derived from T cells, B-cell-depleted T cells, or PBMCs. Deeply sampled blood TCRbeta repertoires from subjects exposed to, actively infected with, or recovered from COVID-19 were included in the dataset. Nearly every sample came with metadata listing a de-identified subject ID, COVID-19 status, age in years and sex. Samples came from the ongoing ImmuneRACE study (first 160 participants) plus 1,254 subjects from 6 global collaborators. The repertoires were made available in a free public database intended to serve as a resource for research on the immune response to SARS-CoV-2. HLA class I and class II types, where available, came from metadata supplied by the sample provider rather than from assay-based typing. Overall study results and their limits: The quantity of clinical and demographic metadata differed by source and by participant and was supplied without curation.

The immunoSEQ Assay, a bias-controlled multiplex PCR, was used to amplify TCRbeta CDR3 regions from genomic DNA. Regarding the original processing steps: The number of nucleated cells in each sample was estimated by amplification of reference gene primers within the assay. To quantify the absolute abundance of each unique TCRbeta CDR3 rearrangement, sequence reads were collapsed and filtered. For each sample, productive Simpson clonality was calculated as the square root of Simpson's diversity index across productive rearrangements. Imported from immuneACCESS, the table was reduced by TCRdb to in-frame sequences with V and J called. These copies leave out some clones; in studies compared against another copy, an unresolved V gene accounts for under half, and the cause of the remainder is not known. The D gene and trimming were derived from the DNA, and the V and J assignments and clone size from that table. The sample table lists about 34,000 clones, roughly 74% of them with a count of one. The ten top clones hold roughly 14% of the sample.

This clone has a handful of counts. The antigen this receptor binds is unknown. No much larger clone is present one base from it, and per-base qualities are unavailable. Collaborating institutions collected whole blood in K2EDTA tubes following their own protocols. For TCRbeta analysis, collaborator samples were shipped as frozen whole blood, as isolated PBMCs, or as DNA extracted from either sample type. CDR1 and CDR2 (SGHTA, FQGNSA) derive from the germline V gene. Trimming removed 0 bases from V and 5 bases from J; the gene matches leave 7 bases unexplained. From the cysteine through the phenylalanine, the CDR3 covers 16 amino acids. Only the CDR3 region is kept as DNA, spanning 48 bases read in frame from base 1.

The sequence came from a man older than 75 with active or convalescent COVID-19. Sequencing was done on a sample of peripheral blood. In this chain, TRBV7-2 is recombined with TRBJ2-1; the central 7 bases match TRBD2. The DNA is TGTGCCAGCAGCTTAGCGGGGGACTACCTCAACAATGAGCAGTTCTTC. This gives the protein CASSLAGDYLNNEQFF.